This is a list of T cell receptor beta chains from one sample in a study of molecular identifiers for immune sequencing clone quantification. From the PCR reads, TCRdb called clonotypes with MiXCR, one entry per CDR3 protein. The sample holds approximately 40,000 distinct CDR3 sequences, approximately 25% seen once. The sequencing input was naive CD8+ T cells from blood, with Jurkat cell RNA spiked in. The receptors here all came from a human donor in good health. Some libraries in this study had Jurkat cell RNA spiked in. The CDR3 runs from the conserved cysteine through the conserved F or W. The D gene is left open where the match is weak. Expanded clones get a size class; other rows say once, few or many, or leave the size out.

TRBJ2-3	.	TRBD2	TRBV27	TGTGCCAGCAGTTCCGGGACTAGCGTTACAGATACGCAGTATTTT	CASSSGTSVTDTQYF
TRBJ2-1	.	TRBD1	TRBV20-1	TGCAGTGCTAGTATGGGACAGGGGGCCTGGAATGAGCAGTTCTTC	CSASMGQGAWNEQFF
TRBJ2-3	many	.	TRBV4-2	TGTGCCAGCAGACACGGCTTTTTTAGCACAGATACGCAGTATTTT	CASRHGFFSTDTQYF
TRBJ2-3	.	.	TRBV29-1	TGCAGCCAGCGTAGTTGCACAGATACGCAGTATTTT	CSQRSCTDTQYF
TRBJ2-1	few	TRBD2	TRBV7-6	TGTGCCAGCAGCGCAACTAGCGACCAATACAATGAGCAGTTCTTC	CASSATSDQYNEQFF
TRBJ2-5	.	.	TRBV11-2	TGTGCCAGCAGCGAAACAGGGTTCCAAGAGACCCAGTACTTC	CASSETGFQETQYF
TRBJ2-3	.	.	TRBV30	TGTGCCTGGAATGGGGAACAGGGCGCTGTTGTCACAGATACGCAGTATTTT	CAWNGEQGAVVTDTQYF
TRBJ2-3	many	TRBD2	TRBV6-5	TGTGCCAGCCGTTTGTCAGCGGGGGACACAGATACGCAGTATTTT	CASRLSAGDTDTQYF
TRBJ2-3	many	TRBD2	TRBV19	TGTGCCAGTAGTACGGGACTACCGAGTTCAGATACGCAGTATTTT	CASSTGLPSSDTQYF
TRBJ2-3	many	.	TRBV9	TGTGCCAGCAGCTCCGGAATCGGTTCGGATAGCACAGATACGCAGTATTTT	CASSSGIGSDSTDTQYF
TRBJ1-1	many	.	TRBV7-9	TGTGCCAGCAGCTCGGGGTGGGGCACTGAAGCTTTCTTT	CASSSGWGTEAFF
TRBJ2-1	many	.	TRBV19	TGTGCCAGTAGTATTGGAGACAGAGGACGGGTTGAGCAGTTCTTC	CASSIGDRGRVEQFF
TRBJ1-2	many	.	TRBV30	TGTGCCTGGAGTGTGCCGTTGGACCGGCGGGGCTACACCTTC	CAWSVPLDRRGYTF
TRBJ2-3	.	.	TRBV25-1	TGTGCCAGCAGCGAGATCATGAAGGGGAGCGCAGATACGCAGTATTTT	CASSEIMKGSADTQYF
TRBJ2-1	many	TRBD2	TRBV7-8	TGTGCCAGCAGCTACTCCGGGACTAGCGGGGCATACAATGAGCAGTTCTTC	CASSYSGTSGAYNEQFF
TRBJ1-2	.	.	TRBV10-3	TGTGCCATCAGGCTCACCGGGTCTCAACCCACTAATAACTATGGCTACACCTTC	CAIRLTGSQPTNNYGYTF
TRBJ2-5	many	.	TRBV4-3	TGCGCCAGCAGCCAAGATAGCAACCCGAGGGAGACCCAGTACTTC	CASSQDSNPRETQYF
TRBJ2-1	.	TRBD1	TRBV6-2/TRBV6-3	TGTGCCAGCAGTTCGACAGGGAATGGTCTCCATGAGCAGTTCTTC	CASSSTGNGLHEQFF
TRBJ2-3	many	.	TRBV28	TGTGCCAGCAGCCTCGGTGGTAGCGGAGGAACCACAGATACGCAGTATTTT	CASSLGGSGGTTDTQYF
TRBJ2-7	many	TRBD1	TRBV7-9	TGTGCCAGCAGCTTCTGGACAGGGGAAAGATACGAGCAGTACTTC	CASSFWTGERYEQYF
TRBJ2-1	many	.	TRBV30	TGTGCCTGTAAGGGGACTCCCTCCTACAATGAGCAGTTCTTC	CACKGTPSYNEQFF
TRBJ2-5	many	.	TRBV5-6	TGTGCCAGCAGCTTGGTGTTACCAGAGACCCAGTACTTC	CASSLVLPETQYF
TRBJ2-1	few	TRBD2	TRBV6-6	TGTGCCAGCAGCCTTACACCGCGGGAGGCTTTCAATGAGCAGTTCTTC	CASSLTPREAFNEQFF
TRBJ1-1	.	.	TRBV6-1	TGTGCCCACATCGGCCCGGGGTTCCCTGCAGCTTTCTTT	CAHIGPGFPAAFF
TRBJ1-1	.	.	TRBV2	TGTGCCAGCAGTGATTGGGAGCCTGAAGCTTTCTTT	CASSDWEPEAFF
TRBJ2-4	.	.	TRBV7-2	TGTGCCAGCAGCTCTCAGGGGGGGGGGGCCAAAAACATTCAGTACTTC	CASSSQGGGAKNIQYF
TRBJ2-7	many	.	TRBV5-4	TGTGCCAGCAGCTTATGGACTGACTCCTACGAGCAGTACTTC	CASSLWTDSYEQYF
TRBJ2-7	many	TRBD2	TRBV7-9	TGTGCCAGCAGCTCGACCATAAATTACGGACTAGCCACCCTTTACTTC	CASSSTINYGLATLYF
TRBJ2-1	many	.	TRBV19	TGTGCCAGTAATCTAGGAGGGGGCGGCTACAATGAGCAGTTCTTC	CASNLGGGGYNEQFF
TRBJ1-2	.	TRBD1	TRBV7-6	TGTGCCAGCAGCTTAGGCATGGGACAGGGGGCGTGGGGCTACACCTTC	CASSLGMGQGAWGYTF
TRBJ2-7	many	.	TRBV23-1	TGCGCCAGCAGTCAATTTGGGCAGACCTCCTACGAGCAGTACTTC	CASSQFGQTSYEQYF
TRBJ1-1	many	.	TRBV5-1	TGCGCCAGCAGCCAGGGACAGAACACTGAAGCTTTCTTT	CASSQGQNTEAFF
TRBJ2-1	few	.	TRBV11-2	TGTGCCAGCAGCTTAGGATGGAGCCCCCGCGACAATGAGCAGTTCTTC	CASSLGWSPRDNEQFF
TRBJ1-1	many	.	TRBV20-1	TGCAGTGCTAGACATTTCATTATGAACACTGAAGCTTTCTTT	CSARHFIMNTEAFF
TRBJ2-5	.	TRBD2	TRBV7-9	TGTGCCAGCAGCTTAGCGGCAGGATGGACTAGCGGGAGGGTAGAAGAGACCCAGTACTTC	CASSLAAGWTSGRVEETQYF
TRBJ2-1	.	TRBD2	TRBV2	TGTGCCAGCAGTGAATTCCCACAAACCGCGGCTGACCATAGCGGGAGGGTCGGTCATGAGCAGTTCTTC	CASSEFPQTAADHSGRVGHEQFF
TRBJ2-3	many	TRBD2	TRBV6-2/TRBV6-3	TGTGCCAGCGGGGGACTAGCGGAAAACACAGATACGCAGTATTTT	CASGGLAENTDTQYF